The 25 T cell receptor beta chains below were found in one sample sequenced in a study of cytomegalovirus exposure and HLA in healthy donors (TCRdb year 2017). The library came from the immunoSEQ multiplex PCR assay. The multiplex PCR relied on a mix of 60 forward primers for TCR Vbeta segments and 13 reverse primers for TCR Jbeta segments. TCRdb obtained this table from immuneACCESS and retained in-frame rearrangements with V and J assigned. These tables miss some clones; where compared with another copy, unresolved V genes account for less than half of the shortfall, and the remainder is unexplained. Across this sample there are 80,000 to 95,000 clones, with roughly 69% seen only once. Roughly 6.3% of the sample is held by the ten biggest clonotypes. Material for sequencing was PBMCs. The receptors were sampled from a woman in her thirties in good health and CMV-seronegative.

J is TRBJ1-1 and V is TRBV30; no clear D. Germline V gene lookup returns CDR1 GTSNPN and CDR2 SVGIG (reference sequence). V was shortened by 4 bases and J by 0 bases, with 9 bases between the two germline ends. The CDR3 runs to 13 residues. The CDR3, as DNA: TGTGCCTGGATGCTTCGGTTGAACACTGAAGCTTTCTTT. This codes for CAWMLRLNTEAFF.

The J gene is TRBJ2-5, the V gene TRBV5-1, with 8 bases lining up with TRBD1. CDR3 size: 16 residues. Germline loops: CDR1 SGHRS, CDR2 YFSETQ. V dropped 5 bases and J dropped 5; count of bases not matched to a gene: 14. The CDR3 region is CASRNSPQGAWETQYF. In DNA form, the CDR3 reads TGCGCCAGCAGGAATTCACCCCAGGGGGCATGGGAGACCCAGTACTTC.

The chain recombines TRBV23-1 with TRBJ1-2; no reliable D call. TRBV23-1 is marked as an open reading frame, function uncertain. V shed 3 bases and J shed 6 bases, with 17 bases lying between them. CDR3 length: 15 residues. In nucleotides, the CDR3 is TGCGCCAGCAGTCATCTCCCAATCCCCGAGAATGGCTACACCTTC. It encodes CASSHLPIPENGYTF.

The chain carries TRBV7-6 and TRBJ2-7; perhaps TRBD1 as D (7 bases). The V gene's germline CDR1 is SGHVS and CDR2 FNYEAQ. V lost 3 bases and J lost 1, with 16 bases in between. The CDR3 consists of 16 residues. The chain's CDR3 is CASSFARDRASYEQYF. CDR3 in DNA: TGTGCCAGCAGCTTCGCGCGGGACAGAGCATCCTACGAGCAGTACTTC.

The chain uses TRBV28 and TRBJ2-7; D possibly corresponds to TRBD2 (6 bases). Trimming shortened V by 4 bases and J by 3 bases, and 16 bases separated the two germline ends. Germline CDR1 and CDR2: MDHEN and SYDVKM. This CDR3 has 15 amino acids. The CDR3 here is CASSSPGGNFYEQYF. CDR3 sequence (DNA): TGTGCCAGCAGTTCTCCTGGGGGGAATTTCTACGAGCAGTACTTC.

CDR3 amino acids: CASRTTGARTGTEAFF. The CDR3 coding sequence is TGTGCCAGCAGGACGACAGGGGCCAGGACGGGCACTGAAGCTTTCTTT. The chain combines TRBV5-4 with TRBJ1-1, with 8 nucleotides matching TRBD1. The trim removed 5 bases at V and 4 bases at J, leaving 13 bases unmatched. The CDR3 is 16 amino acids. The germline gives CDR1 SGHNT, CDR2 YYREEE (reference sequence).

The rearrangement joins TRBV19 to TRBJ1-1, with 8 bases matching TRBD1. Germline V lookup: CDR1 LNHDA, CDR2 SQIVND (reference sequence). CDR3 length: 17 residues. V lost 1 base and J lost 3; bases outside the gene matches: 10. The CDR3 DNA follows: TGTGCCAGTAGTATAGCAGGGGGCGGAGGCGAGGACACTGAAGCTTTCTTT. Translation gives CASSIAGGGGEDTEAFF.

The sample holds one count of this clone. The J gene is TRBJ2-7, the V gene TRBV7-9; a weak D match, TRBD1 (6 bases). The germline gives CDR1 SEHNR, CDR2 FQNEAQ (reference sequence). There are 14 residues in the CDR3. Trimming took off 5 bases at V and 2 bases at J, with 13 bases between the two ends. Written as DNA, the CDR3 is TGTGCCAGCAGCCCCAGGGGTCTTCCCTACGAGCAGTACTTC. This codes for CASSPRGLPYEQYF.

The gene calls are TRBV6-1 and TRBJ2-7; a possible D gene is TRBD1 (6 bases). V was pared by 6 bases and J by 1 base, with 13 bases between. The V gene's germline CDR1 is MNHNS and CDR2 SASEGT. This CDR3 region has 14 residues. CDR3 protein: CASRAGTTSYEQYF. In DNA, the CDR3 is TGTGCCAGCAGAGCCGGGACAACTTCCTACGAGCAGTACTTC.

In its sample, this clone was seen a few times. The chain combines TRBV28 with TRBJ1-5, with 8 nucleotides matching TRBD1. The CDR3 runs 17 residues. Germline-derived CDR1 and CDR2 are MDHEN and SYDVKM. Germline trimming cut 5 bases from V and 4 bases from J; bases unmatched to any gene: 13. The CDR3 here is CASSRLGTGSRNQPQHF. CDR3 coding DNA: TGTGCCAGCAGTCGTCTCGGGACAGGTAGTAGGAATCAGCCCCAGCATTTT.

The chain carries TRBV28 and TRBJ2-7; 8 bases fit TRBD1. The CDR3 is 13 residues long. The J segment lost 2 bases and the V segment lost 8 bases, leaving 5 bases of the junction unmatched. The germline gives CDR1 MDHEN, CDR2 SYDVKM. The chain's CDR3 is CASRSGQAYEQYF. In DNA form, the CDR3 reads TGTGCCAGCCGTTCGGGACAGGCCTACGAGCAGTACTTC.

This sequence joins TRBV29-1 and TRBJ2-1, with D perhaps matching TRBD2 (5 bases). CDR3 size: 13 residues. Germline loops: CDR1 SQVTM, CDR2 ANQGSEA. The V and J ends lost 0 bases and 6 bases respectively, with 9 bases between them. CDR3 amino acids: CSVEDYGVNEQFF. Here the CDR3 DNA reads TGCAGCGTTGAAGACTACGGGGTCAATGAGCAGTTCTTC.

This clone has only one observation. The chain carries TRBV18 and TRBJ1-2, with D perhaps TRBD1 (6 bases). Per the germline V gene, CDR1 is KGHSH and CDR2 is LQKENI. The CDR3 runs to 13 residues. The germline V and J ends were trimmed by 2 bases and 7 bases, with 11 bases remaining between them. This CDR3 reads CASSPRGKSGYTF. DNA of the CDR3: TGTGCCAGCTCACCAAGGGGGAAAAGTGGCTACACCTTC.

This sequence joins TRBV5-1 and TRBJ2-3, with D possibly TRBD1 on 6 matching bases. The CDR3 runs 17 residues. CDR1 is SGHRS and CDR2 is YFSETQ in the germline V gene. The V gene lost 0 bases and the J gene lost 4 bases, with 18 bases spanning the gap. The CDR3 reads CASSLARDTRFADTQYF. CDR3 nucleotide sequence: TGCGCCAGCAGCTTGGCCAGGGACACCAGATTCGCAGATACGCAGTATTTT.

The V call is TRBV7-2, the J call TRBJ1-3, with D unresolved. The CDR3 loop spans 15 amino acids. The germline gives CDR1 SGHTA, CDR2 FQGNSA. Deletions cut 1 base from V and 0 bases from J, with 7 bases between. The CDR3 coding sequence is TGTGCCAGCAGCTTAGAGCAGGTCTCTGGAAACACCATATATTTT. It yields the protein CASSLEQVSGNTIYF.

The gene calls are TRBV29-1 and TRBJ2-3; no clear D gene. The CDR3 loop spans 12 amino acids. V was clipped by 5 bases and J by 2 bases, with 8 bases between them. Germline lookup yields CDR1 SQVTM and CDR2 ANQGSEA. This chain's CDR3 is CSVLTHTDTQYF. In DNA form, the CDR3 reads TGCAGCGTTCTGACACACACAGATACGCAGTATTTT.

This clone was recorded a few times. The chain carries TRBV7-2 and TRBJ2-3; D ambiguous. Germline CDR1 and CDR2: SGHTA and FQGNSA. CDR3 size: 12 residues. Trimming took 4 bases from V and 2 from J, leaving 4 bases between them. The CDR3: CASSYFTDTQYF. CDR3 coding DNA: TGTGCCAGCAGCTACTTCACAGATACGCAGTATTTT.

This chain links TRBV5-1 with TRBJ1-5; 7 nucleotides match TRBD1. Germline CDR1 is SGHRS and CDR2 is YFSETQ. The CDR3 runs to 13 residues. With V trimmed by 3 bases and J by 5 bases, 2 bases remained unmatched. Here the CDR3 reads CASSYTGDQPQHF. The CDR3, as DNA: TGCGCCAGCAGCTATACAGGGGATCAGCCCCAGCATTTT.

V usage is TRBV6-5 and J usage is TRBJ1-4, with a possible D match to TRBD1 (5 bases). V lost 6 bases, J lost 9 bases, and 17 bases lay in between. Germline V CDR1 and CDR2: MNHEY, SVGAGI. The CDR3 is 14 amino acids. CDR3 loop: CASSLGGGMKKLFF. The CDR3 bases are TGTGCCAGCAGCCTGGGGGGAGGGATGAAAAAACTGTTTTTT.

This clone has just a few counts. DNA of the CDR3: TGCGCCAGCAGAGCAGGGTACGAGCAGTACTTC. Its translation: CASRAGYEQYF. The rearrangement links TRBV10-2 to TRBJ2-7; D possibly corresponds to TRBD1 (5 bases). This CDR3 has 11 residues. From germline, CDR1 is WSHSY and CDR2 SAAADI. V was pared by 6 bases and J by 4 bases, with 7 bases between.

This rearrangement joins TRBV5-1 to TRBJ2-7, with 9 bases aligning to TRBD1. The CDR3 contains 13 residues. J was trimmed by 5 bases and V by 3 bases; bases with no gene match: 3. Per the germline V gene, CDR1 is SGHRS and CDR2 is YFSETQ. The CDR3 is CASSWGQGNEQYF. Here the CDR3 DNA reads TGCGCCAGCAGCTGGGGACAGGGTAACGAGCAGTACTTC.

V usage is TRBV19 and J usage is TRBJ1-1; possibly TRBD1 for D (6 bases). The CDR3 contains 14 residues. Germline V gene sequence: CDR1 LNHDA, CDR2 SQIVND (reference sequence). V was shortened by 3 bases and J by 2 bases, with 10 bases between the two germline ends. The CDR3 region is CASSILQGNTEAFF. The CDR3 coding sequence is TGTGCCAGTAGTATTTTACAGGGTAACACTGAAGCTTTCTTT.

This clone has a handful of counts. The rearrangement uses TRBV19 and TRBJ2-3, with a tentative D call TRBD1 (6 bases). The ends were cut back, 5 bases at V and 2 bases at J, with 11 bases in the middle. Per germline, CDR1 LNHDA and CDR2 SQIVND (reference sequence). This CDR3 has 14 amino acids. The CDR3 nucleotides are TGTGCCAGTAGTCGTCCAGGGGCCACAGATACGCAGTATTTT. This gives the protein CASSRPGATDTQYF. Using reference TRBV19 and TRBJ2-3 for the parts outside the CDR3, the full variable domain is DGGITQSPKYLFRKEGQNVTLSCEQNLNHDAMYWYRQDPGQGLRLIYYSQIVNDFQKGDIAEGYSVSREKKESFPLTVTSAQKNPTAFYLCASSRPGATDTQYFGPGTRLTVL.

The table lists this clone with a few counts. The V gene is TRBV19, the J gene TRBJ1-5; D may be TRBD1 (6 bases). Germline V lookup: CDR1 LNHDA, CDR2 SQIVND (reference sequence). V lost 6 bases, J lost 5 bases, and 11 bases lay in between. The length of the CDR3 is 13 residues. CDR3 nucleotides: TGTGCCAGTAGCCAAGGACAGTATCAGCCCCAGCATTTT. Translated: CASSQGQYQPQHF.

This chain links TRBV20-1 with TRBJ2-7, with D uncertain. The CDR3 totals 11 residues. The V gene lost 0 bases and the J gene lost 7 bases, with 7 bases spanning the gap. Germline V gene data show CDR1 as DFQATT and CDR2 as SNEGSKA (reference sequence). The CDR3 protein is CSARDGPEQYF. The CDR3 DNA reads as TGCAGTGCTAGAGATGGGCCGGAGCAGTACTTC.